This paragraph covers one TCR beta chain sequence. This clonotype was seen more than once but under ten times. Its antigen is currently not known. The input lacks base qualities; no much larger clone sits a single base away. The library was obtained by PCR. The sequencer listed for this sample is Illumina HiSeq 2500. Unique molecular identifiers were incorporated into TCR beta cDNA libraries to reduce PCR and sequencing biases. Per 1 to 10 million input T cells, 500,000 or so cDNA molecules were obtained, such that each molecule approximated one T cell. The same protocol used for the earlier healthy control dataset was applied to prepare and sequence the patient libraries. Within a given batch, samples were prepared together, multiplexed and sequenced on the same HiSeq lane. Processing in the source paper ran as follows. MIGEC was used to process the raw barcoded reads, and molecular identifier groups with only a single read were discarded before consensus assembly and CDR3 extraction. Clonotype tables were post-analysed with VDJtools, and diversity was normalized by down-sampling all datasets to the smallest sample size. In repertoire overlap clustering, CDR3 amino acid sequences, but not nucleotide sequences, were matched to correct batch-related cross-sample contamination. TCRdb trimmed the raw reads at Q25, called clones with MiXCR and kept productive beta chains. Merged by CDR3 protein, the rows form single entries marked with the most common genes and DNA. The V and J calls and clone size are TCRdb's, not the authors'. The sample table records over 700,000 distinct CDR3 sequences; 30% of these occur just once. Jointly, the top ten make up more than 0.45% of the sample.

The germline V gene (reference sequence) supplies CDR1 DFQATT and CDR2 SNEGSKA. V and J lose 5 bases and 2 bases, and a span of 19 bases separates them. From the cysteine up to the phenylalanine, the CDR3 has a length of 16 residues. The CDR3 DNA has 48 bases and is translated from base 1. To demonstrate the VDJtools post-analysis software, TCR beta repertoires were profiled from the peripheral blood of about 13 young patients with multiple sclerosis. The multiple sclerosis patients were children and adolescents between about 6 and 16 years of age. The data stem from a study of post-analysis software for immune sequencing data (dated by TCRdb to 2015 to 2017). The study in broad terms: The recorded disease courses included relapsing-remitting, secondary progressive and progressive-relapsing multiple sclerosis, and some patients had no subtype annotation. Patient repertoires were compared against some twelve previously published healthy control repertoires from donors aged roughly 6 to 28 years. A subset of samples was prepared in parallel using single-end sample barcoding, then pooled and co-amplified after Illumina adapter ligation.

Findings and caveats that apply to the study as a whole: Direct clustering with F measure showed strong co-clustering of samples prepared in the same batch, prompting a batch-effect correction. Significantly higher frequencies in patients than in controls were found for about 5 TRBV segments, including TRBV5-6, TRBV5-1 and TRBV20-1. The control group was slightly older than the multiple sclerosis patient group. Compared with controls, multiple sclerosis patients had significantly lower normalized Chao1 diversity, a finding suggesting substantial peripheral T-cell clonal expansion.

This chain is built from TRBV20-1 and TRBJ2-1, with TRBD1 perhaps the D gene, on 6 matching bases. The specimen was blood. The TCR comes from a girl aged 5-17 years with multiple sclerosis. The bases read TGCAGTGCTCGGCGATCCGGGACACTAACCTACAATGAGCAGTTCTTC. It specifies CSARRSGTLTYNEQFF.